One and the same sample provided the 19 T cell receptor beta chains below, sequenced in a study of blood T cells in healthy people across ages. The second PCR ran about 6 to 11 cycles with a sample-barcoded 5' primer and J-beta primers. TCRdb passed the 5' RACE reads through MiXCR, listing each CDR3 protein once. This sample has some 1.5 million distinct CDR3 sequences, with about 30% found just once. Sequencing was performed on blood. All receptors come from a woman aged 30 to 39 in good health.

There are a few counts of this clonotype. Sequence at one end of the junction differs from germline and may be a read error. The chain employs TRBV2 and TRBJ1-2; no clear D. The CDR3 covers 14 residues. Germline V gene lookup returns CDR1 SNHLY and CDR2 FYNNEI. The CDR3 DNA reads TGTGCCAGCAGTGAAATCCAGGCTATCTATGGCTGCACCTTC. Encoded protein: CASSEIQAIYGCTF.

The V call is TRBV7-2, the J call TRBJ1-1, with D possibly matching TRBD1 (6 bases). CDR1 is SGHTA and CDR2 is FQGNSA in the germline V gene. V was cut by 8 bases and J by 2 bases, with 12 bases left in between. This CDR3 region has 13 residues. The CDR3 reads CASERGINTEAFF. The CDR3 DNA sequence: TGTGCCAGCGAGAGGGGGATCAACACTGAAGCTTTCTTT. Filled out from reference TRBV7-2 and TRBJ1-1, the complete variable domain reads GAGVSQSPSNKVTEKGKDVELRCDPISGHTALYWYRQSLGQGLEFLIYFQGNSAPDKSGLPSDRFSAERTGGSVSTLTIQRTQQEDSAVYLCASERGINTEAFFGQGTRLTVV.

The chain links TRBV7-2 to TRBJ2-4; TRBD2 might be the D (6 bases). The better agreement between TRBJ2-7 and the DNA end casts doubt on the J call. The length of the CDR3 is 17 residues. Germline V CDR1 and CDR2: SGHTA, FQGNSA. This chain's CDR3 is CASSLEWRGRDGYEQYF. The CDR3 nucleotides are TGTGCCAGCAGCTTAGAATGGCGGGGCAGGGATGGTTACGAGCAGTACTTC.

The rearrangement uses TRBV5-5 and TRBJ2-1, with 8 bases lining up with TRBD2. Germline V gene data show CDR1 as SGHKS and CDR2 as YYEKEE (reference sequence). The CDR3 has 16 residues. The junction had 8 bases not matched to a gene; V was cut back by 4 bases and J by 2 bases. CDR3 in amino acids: CASSAAAGAAYNEQFF. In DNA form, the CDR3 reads TGTGCCAGCAGCGCAGCAGCGGGAGCTGCCTACAATGAGCAGTTCTTC.

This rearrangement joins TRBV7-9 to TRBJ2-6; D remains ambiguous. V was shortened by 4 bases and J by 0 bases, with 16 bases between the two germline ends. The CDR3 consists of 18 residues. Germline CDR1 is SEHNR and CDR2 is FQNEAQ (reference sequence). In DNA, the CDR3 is TGTGCCAGCAGCTGGACGAGGAAATCTTTCTCTGGGGCCAACGTCCTGACTTTC. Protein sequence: CASSWTRKSFSGANVLTF.

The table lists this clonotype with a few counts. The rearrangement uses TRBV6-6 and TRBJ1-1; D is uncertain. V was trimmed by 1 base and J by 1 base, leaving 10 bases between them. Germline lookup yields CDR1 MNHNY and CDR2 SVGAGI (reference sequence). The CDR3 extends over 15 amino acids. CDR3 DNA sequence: TGTGCCAGCAGTTACTGGGCAGACCGGAACACTGAAGCTTTCTTT. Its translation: CASSYWADRNTEAFF.

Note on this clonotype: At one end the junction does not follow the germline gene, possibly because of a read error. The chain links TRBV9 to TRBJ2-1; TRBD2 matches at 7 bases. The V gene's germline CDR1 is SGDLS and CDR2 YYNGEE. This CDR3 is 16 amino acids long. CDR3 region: CASSVVSGGIYNEQFF. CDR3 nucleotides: TGCGCCAGCAGCGTAGTGTCCGGGGGGATTTACAATGAGCAGTTCTTC.

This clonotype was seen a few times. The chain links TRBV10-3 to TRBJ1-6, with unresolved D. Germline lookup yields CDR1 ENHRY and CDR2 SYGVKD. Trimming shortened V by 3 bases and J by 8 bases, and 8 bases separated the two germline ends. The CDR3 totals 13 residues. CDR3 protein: CAISDLGYSPLHF. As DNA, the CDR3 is TGTGCCATCAGTGATTTAGGGTATTCACCCCTCCACTTT.

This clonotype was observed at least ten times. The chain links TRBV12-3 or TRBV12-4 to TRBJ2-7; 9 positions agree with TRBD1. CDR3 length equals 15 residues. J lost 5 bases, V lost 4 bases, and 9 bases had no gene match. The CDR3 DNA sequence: TGTGCCAGCAGTTCCCCCCGGACAGGGGAGGACGAGCAGTACTTC. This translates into CASSSPRTGEDEQYF.

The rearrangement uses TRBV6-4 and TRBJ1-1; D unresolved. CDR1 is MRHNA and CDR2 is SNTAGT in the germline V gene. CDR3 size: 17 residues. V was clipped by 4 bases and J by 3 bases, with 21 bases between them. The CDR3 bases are TGTGCCAGCAGTGTAACTAGTAGAGGCGCTCGGGACACTGAAGCTTTCTTT. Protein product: CASSVTSRGARDTEAFF.

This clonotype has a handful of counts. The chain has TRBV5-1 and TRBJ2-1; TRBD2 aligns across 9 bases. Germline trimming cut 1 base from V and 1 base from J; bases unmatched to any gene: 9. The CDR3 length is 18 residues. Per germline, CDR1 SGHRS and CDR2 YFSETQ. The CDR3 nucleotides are TGCGCCAGCAGCTTGAGGTATGGCAGCGGGGGGTCCTACAATGAGCAGTTCTTC. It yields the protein CASSLRYGSGGSYNEQFF. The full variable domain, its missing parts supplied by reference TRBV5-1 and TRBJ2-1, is KAGVTQTPRYLIKTRGQQVTLSCSPISGHRSVSWYQQTPGQGLQFLFEYFSETQRNKGNFPGRFSGRQFSNSRSEMNVSTLELGDSALYLCASSLRYGSGGSYNEQFFGPGTRLTVL.

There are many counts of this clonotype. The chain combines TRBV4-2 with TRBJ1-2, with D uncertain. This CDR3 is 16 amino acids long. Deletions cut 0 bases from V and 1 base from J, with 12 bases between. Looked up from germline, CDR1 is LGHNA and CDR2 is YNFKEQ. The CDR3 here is CASSQDLGGLNYGYTF. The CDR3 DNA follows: TGTGCCAGCAGCCAAGACTTGGGCGGCCTTAACTATGGCTACACCTTC.

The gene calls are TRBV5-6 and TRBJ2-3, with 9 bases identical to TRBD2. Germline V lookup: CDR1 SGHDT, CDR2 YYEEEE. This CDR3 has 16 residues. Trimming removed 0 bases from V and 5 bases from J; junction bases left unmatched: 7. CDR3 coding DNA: TGTGCCAGCAGCTTGGGCGGGAGGGCCAAAGTAGATACGCAGTATTTT. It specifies CASSLGGRAKVDTQYF.

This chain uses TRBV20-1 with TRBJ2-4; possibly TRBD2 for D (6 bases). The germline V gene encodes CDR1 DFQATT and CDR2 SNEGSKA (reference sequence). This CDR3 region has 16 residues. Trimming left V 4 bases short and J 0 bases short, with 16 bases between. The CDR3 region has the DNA TGCAGTGCTAACTTCGGTAGCGGATTAGCCAAAAACATTCAGTACTTC. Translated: CSANFGSGLAKNIQYF.

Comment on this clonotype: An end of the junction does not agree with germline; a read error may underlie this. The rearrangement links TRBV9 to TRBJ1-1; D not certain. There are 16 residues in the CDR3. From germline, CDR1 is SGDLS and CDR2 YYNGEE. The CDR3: CAGSVFPPGMNTEAFF. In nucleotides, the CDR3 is TGTGCCGGCAGCGTATTTCCCCCGGGGATGAACACTGAAGCTTTCTTT.

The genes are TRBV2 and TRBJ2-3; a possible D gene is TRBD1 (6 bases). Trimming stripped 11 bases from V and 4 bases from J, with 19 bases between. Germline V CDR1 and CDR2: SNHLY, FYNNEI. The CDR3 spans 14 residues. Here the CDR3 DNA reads TGTGCCCCCTGGGGGCTAAACGGGGCAGATACGCAGTATTTT. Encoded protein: CAPWGLNGADTQYF.

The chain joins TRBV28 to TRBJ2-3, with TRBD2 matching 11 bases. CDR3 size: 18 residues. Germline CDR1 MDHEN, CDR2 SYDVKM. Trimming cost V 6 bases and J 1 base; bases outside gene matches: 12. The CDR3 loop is CASSPLAGGPYGTDTQYF. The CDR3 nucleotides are TGTGCCAGCAGCCCTCTAGCGGGGGGCCCATACGGCACAGATACGCAGTATTTT.

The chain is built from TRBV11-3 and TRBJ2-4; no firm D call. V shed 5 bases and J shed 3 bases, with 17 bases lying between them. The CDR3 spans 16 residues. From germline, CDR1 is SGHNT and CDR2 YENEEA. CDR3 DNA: TGTGCCAGCAGCCAAGGTCCAGACGTGGACAAAAACATTCAGTACTTC. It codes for CASSQGPDVDKNIQYF. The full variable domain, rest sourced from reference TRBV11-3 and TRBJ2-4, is EAGVVQSPRYKIIEKKQPVAFWCNPISGHNTLYWYLQNLGQGPELLIRYENEEAVDDSQLPKDRFSAERLKGVDSTLKIQPAELGDSAVYLCASSQGPDVDKNIQYFGAGTRLSVL.

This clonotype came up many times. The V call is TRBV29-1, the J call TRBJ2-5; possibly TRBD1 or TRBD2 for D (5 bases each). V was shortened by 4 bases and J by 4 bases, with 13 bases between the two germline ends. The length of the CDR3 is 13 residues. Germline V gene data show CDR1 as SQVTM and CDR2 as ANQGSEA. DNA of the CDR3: TGCAGCGTTGTGTCGGGGACGGGAGAGACCCAGTACTTC. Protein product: CSVVSGTGETQYF. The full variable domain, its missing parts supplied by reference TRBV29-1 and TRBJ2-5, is SAVISQKPSRDICQRGTSLTIQCQVDSQVTMMFWYRQQPGQSLTLIATANQGSEATYESGFVIDKFPISRPNLTFSTLTVSNMSPEDSSIYLCSVVSGTGETQYFGPGTRLLVL.